Following are 5 T cell receptor beta chains from one sample sequenced in a study of blood T cell repertoires in COVID-19. TCRdb keeps only in-frame clones here, not all; method: immunoSEQ multiplex PCR. Of about 44,000 clones listed, less than 85% are singletons. Sequencing input: peripheral blood. The receptors stem from a woman aged 70-85 years with acute or convalescent COVID-19.

The chain links TRBV6-6 to TRBJ2-5; 12 positions agree with TRBD1. This CDR3 has 15 amino acids. With 6 bases clipped from V and 3 bases from J, the junction kept 5 bases outside the gene matches. The germline V gene has CDR1 MNHNY and CDR2 SVGAGI (reference sequence). DNA for the CDR3: TGTGCCAGCAGGTCCGGGACAGGGGGCAAAGAGACCCAGTACTTC. This gives the protein CASRSGTGGKETQYF.

The chain carries TRBV6-2 or TRBV6-3 and TRBJ1-2; no definite D call. This CDR3 is built from 14 residues. Trimming removed 2 bases from V and 6 bases from J, with 13 bases in between. Germline V CDR1 and CDR2: MNHEY, SVGEGT. This CDR3 is CASSYGPGEDGYTF. CDR3 DNA sequence: TGTGCCAGCAGTTACGGCCCCGGGGAAGATGGCTACACCTTC.

This clone was counted only a few times. The chain is built from TRBV7-2 and TRBJ2-7, with a tentative D call TRBD2 (6 bases). V was shortened by 7 bases and J by 3 bases, with 13 bases between the two germline ends. CDR1 and CDR2 from the germline V gene are SGHTA and FQGNSA. CDR3 length: 13 residues. In DNA form, the CDR3 reads TGTGCCAGCACCCCTGGAGGGGACTACGAGCAGTACTTC. Translation gives CASTPGGDYEQYF.

The gene calls are TRBV12-5 and TRBJ2-3; D uncertain. The CDR3 has 13 amino acids. V shed 4 bases and J shed 8 bases, with 13 bases lying between them. The germline V gene encodes CDR1 LGHNT and CDR2 FRNRAP. The CDR3, as DNA: TGTGCTAGTGGTTCCTCTTTGACGGGTACGCAGTATTTT. Its translation is CASGSSLTGTQYF.

The chain links TRBV5-4 to TRBJ2-7; the match to TRBD1 covers 7 bases. The germline gives CDR1 SGHNT, CDR2 YYREEE (reference sequence). J was trimmed by 4 bases and V by 4 bases; bases with no gene match: 2. The CDR3 is 12 residues long. The CDR3 reads CASSPGGYEQYF. The CDR3 DNA sequence: TGTGCCAGCAGCCCAGGGGGATACGAGCAGTACTTC.